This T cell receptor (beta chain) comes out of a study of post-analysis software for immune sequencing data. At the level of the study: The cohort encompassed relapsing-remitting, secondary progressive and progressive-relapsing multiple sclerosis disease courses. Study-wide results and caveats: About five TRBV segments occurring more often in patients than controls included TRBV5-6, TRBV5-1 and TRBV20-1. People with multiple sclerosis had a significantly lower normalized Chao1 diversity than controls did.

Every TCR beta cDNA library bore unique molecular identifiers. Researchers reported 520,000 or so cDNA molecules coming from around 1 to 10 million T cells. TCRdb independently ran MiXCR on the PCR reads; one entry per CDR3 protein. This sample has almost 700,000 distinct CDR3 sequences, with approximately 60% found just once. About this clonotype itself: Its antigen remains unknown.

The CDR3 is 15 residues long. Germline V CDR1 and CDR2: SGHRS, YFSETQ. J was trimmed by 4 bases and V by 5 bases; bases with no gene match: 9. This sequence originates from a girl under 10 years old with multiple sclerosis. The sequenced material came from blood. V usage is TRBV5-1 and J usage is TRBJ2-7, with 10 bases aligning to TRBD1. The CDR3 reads CASRPFGTGVYEQYF. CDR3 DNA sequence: TGCGCCAGCAGGCCCTTCGGGACAGGGGTTTACGAGCAGTACTTC.